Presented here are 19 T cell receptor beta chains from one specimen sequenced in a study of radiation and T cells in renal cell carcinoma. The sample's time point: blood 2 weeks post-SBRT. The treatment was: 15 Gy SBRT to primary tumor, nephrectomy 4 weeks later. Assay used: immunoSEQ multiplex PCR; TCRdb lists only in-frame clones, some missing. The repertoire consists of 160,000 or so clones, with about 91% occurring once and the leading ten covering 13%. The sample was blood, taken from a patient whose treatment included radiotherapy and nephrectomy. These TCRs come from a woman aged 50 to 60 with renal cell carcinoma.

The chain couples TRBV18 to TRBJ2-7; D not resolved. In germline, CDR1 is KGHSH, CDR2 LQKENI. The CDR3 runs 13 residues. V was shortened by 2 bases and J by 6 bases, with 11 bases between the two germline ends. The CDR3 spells CASSPVTTSEQYF. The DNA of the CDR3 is TGTGCCAGCTCACCAGTGACAACCTCCGAGCAGTACTTC. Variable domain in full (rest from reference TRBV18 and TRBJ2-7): NAGVMQNPRHLVRRRGQEARLRCSPMKGHSHVYWYRQLPEEGLKFMVYLQKENIIDESGMPKERFSAEFPKEGPSILRIQQVVRGDSAAYFCASSPVTTSEQYFGPGTRLTVT.

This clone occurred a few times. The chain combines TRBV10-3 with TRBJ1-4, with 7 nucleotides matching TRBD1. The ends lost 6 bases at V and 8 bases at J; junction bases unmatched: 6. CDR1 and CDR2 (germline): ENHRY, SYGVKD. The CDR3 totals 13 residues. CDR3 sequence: CAIREGAHEKLFF. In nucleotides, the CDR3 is TGTGCCATCAGAGAGGGGGCGCACGAAAAACTGTTTTTT.

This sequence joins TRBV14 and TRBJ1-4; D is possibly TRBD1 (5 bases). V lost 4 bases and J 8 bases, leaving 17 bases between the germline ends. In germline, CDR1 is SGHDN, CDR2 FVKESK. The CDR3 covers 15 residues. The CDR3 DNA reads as TGTGCCAGCAGCCTCCGCGGGACGCGAGGGGAAAAACTGTTTTTT. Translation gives CASSLRGTRGEKLFF.

CDR3 in DNA: TGTGCCAGCAGCACCCGGACAGGGGGAACTGAAGCTTTCTTT. This gives the protein CASSTRTGGTEAFF. The chain combines TRBV5-5 with TRBJ1-1; 10 nucleotides agree with TRBD1. Germline loops: CDR1 SGHKS, CDR2 YYEKEE (reference sequence). The V and J ends lost 4 bases and 5 bases, in that order; junction bases with no gene match: 5. CDR3 length: 14 amino acids.

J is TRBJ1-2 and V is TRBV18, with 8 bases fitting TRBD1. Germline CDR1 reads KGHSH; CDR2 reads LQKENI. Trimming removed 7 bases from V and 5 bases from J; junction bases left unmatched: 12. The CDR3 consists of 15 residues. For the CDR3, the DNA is TGTGCCAGCTTCGCCACGGGCCAGGGGGCATATGGCTACACCTTC. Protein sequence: CASFATGQGAYGYTF.

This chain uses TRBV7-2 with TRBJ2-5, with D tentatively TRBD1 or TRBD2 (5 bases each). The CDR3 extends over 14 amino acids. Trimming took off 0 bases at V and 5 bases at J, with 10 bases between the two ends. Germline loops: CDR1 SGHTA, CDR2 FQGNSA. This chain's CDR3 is CASSLAGAGETQYF. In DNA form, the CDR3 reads TGTGCCAGCAGCTTAGCCGGGGCAGGGGAGACCCAGTACTTC.

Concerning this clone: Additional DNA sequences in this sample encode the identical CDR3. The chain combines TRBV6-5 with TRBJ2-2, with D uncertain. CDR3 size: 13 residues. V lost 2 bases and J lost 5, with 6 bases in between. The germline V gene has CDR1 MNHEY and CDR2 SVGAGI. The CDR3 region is CASSYISTGELFF. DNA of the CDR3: TGTGCCAGCAGTTACATCAGTACCGGGGAGCTGTTTTTT.

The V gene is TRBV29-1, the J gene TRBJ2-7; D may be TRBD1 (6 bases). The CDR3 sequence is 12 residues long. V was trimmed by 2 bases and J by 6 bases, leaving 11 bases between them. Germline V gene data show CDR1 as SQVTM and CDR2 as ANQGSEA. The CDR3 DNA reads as TGCAGCGTTGAAAGGCAGGGGAGCGAGCAGTACTTC. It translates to CSVERQGSEQYF.

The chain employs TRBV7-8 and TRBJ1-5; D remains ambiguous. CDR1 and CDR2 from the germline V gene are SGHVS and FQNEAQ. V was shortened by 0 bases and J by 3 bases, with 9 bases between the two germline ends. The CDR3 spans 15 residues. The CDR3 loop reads CASSLAVGYNQPQHF. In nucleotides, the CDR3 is TGTGCCAGCAGCTTAGCGGTGGGATACAATCAGCCCCAGCATTTT.

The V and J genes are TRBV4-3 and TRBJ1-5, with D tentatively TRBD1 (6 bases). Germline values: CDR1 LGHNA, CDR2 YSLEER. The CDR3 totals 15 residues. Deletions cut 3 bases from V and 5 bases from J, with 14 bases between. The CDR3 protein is CASSQGRTAYQPQHF. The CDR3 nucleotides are TGCGCCAGCAGCCAGGGACGGACAGCATATCAGCCCCAGCATTTT.

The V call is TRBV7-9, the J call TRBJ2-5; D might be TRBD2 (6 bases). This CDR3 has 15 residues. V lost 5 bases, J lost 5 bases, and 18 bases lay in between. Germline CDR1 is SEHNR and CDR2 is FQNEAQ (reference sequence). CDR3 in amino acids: CASSPRSGGGETQYF. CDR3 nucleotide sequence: TGTGCCAGCAGCCCCCGGAGCGGTGGGGGGGAGACCCAGTACTTC.

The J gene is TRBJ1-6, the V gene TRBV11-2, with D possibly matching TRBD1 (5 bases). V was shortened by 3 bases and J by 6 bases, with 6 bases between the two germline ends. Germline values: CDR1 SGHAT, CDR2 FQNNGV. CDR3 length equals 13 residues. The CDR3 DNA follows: TGTGCCAGCAGCTTGGACATTAATTCACCCCTCCACTTT. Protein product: CASSLDINSPLHF.

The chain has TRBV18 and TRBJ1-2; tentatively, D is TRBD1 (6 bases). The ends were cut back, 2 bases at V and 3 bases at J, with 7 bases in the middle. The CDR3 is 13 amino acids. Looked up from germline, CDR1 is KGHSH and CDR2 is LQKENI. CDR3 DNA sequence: TGTGCCAGCTCACCAAGGGGGGACTATGGCTACACCTTC. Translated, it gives CASSPRGDYGYTF. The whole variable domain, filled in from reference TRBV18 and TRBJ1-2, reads NAGVMQNPRHLVRRRGQEARLRCSPMKGHSHVYWYRQLPEEGLKFMVYLQKENIIDESGMPKERFSAEFPKEGPSILRIQQVVRGDSAAYFCASSPRGDYGYTFGSGTRLTVV.

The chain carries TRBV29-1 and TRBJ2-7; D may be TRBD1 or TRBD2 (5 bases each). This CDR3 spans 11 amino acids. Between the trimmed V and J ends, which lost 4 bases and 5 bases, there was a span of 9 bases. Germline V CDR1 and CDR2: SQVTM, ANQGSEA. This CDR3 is CSVARGDEQYF. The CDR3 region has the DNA TGCAGCGTTGCGAGGGGAGACGAGCAGTACTTC.

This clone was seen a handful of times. CDR3 nucleotide sequence: TGCAGCGTTGAAGCCCTACCGAAGGACAGGGCCAGTGGAGCTTTCTTT. Translation gives CSVEALPKDRASGAFF. The J gene is TRBJ1-1, the V gene TRBV29-1; 8 bases match TRBD1. This CDR3 has 16 residues. After removal of 1 base from V and 10 bases from J, the junction contained 17 bases not matched to a gene. The germline V gene has CDR1 SQVTM and CDR2 ANQGSEA.

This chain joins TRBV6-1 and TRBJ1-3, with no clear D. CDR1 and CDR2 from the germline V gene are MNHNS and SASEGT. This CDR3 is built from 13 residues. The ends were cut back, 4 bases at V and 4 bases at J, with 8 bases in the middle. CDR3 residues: CASSGDPGNTIYF. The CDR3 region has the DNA TGTGCCAGCAGTGGCGATCCCGGAAACACCATATATTTT.

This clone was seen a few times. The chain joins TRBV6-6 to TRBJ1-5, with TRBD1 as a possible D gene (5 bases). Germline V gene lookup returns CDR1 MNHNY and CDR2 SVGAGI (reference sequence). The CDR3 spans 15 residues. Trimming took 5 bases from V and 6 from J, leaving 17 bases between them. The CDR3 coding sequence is TGTGCCAGCAGTCCCCTGGAGGGGCTAGGTCAGCCCCAGCATTTT. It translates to CASSPLEGLGQPQHF.

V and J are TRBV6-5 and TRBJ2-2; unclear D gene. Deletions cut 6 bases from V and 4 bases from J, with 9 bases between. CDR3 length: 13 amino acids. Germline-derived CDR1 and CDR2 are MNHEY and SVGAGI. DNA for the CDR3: TGTGCCAGCAGGTCGAGAGGCACCGGGGAGCTGTTTTTT. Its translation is CASRSRGTGELFF.

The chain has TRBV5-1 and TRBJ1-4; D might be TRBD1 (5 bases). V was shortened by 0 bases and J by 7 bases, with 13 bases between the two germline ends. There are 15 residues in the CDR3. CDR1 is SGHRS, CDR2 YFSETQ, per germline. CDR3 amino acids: CASSLEGRVSEKLFF. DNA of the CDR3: TGCGCCAGCAGCTTGGAGGGGCGCGTTTCTGAAAAACTGTTTTTT.